Below, 20 T cell receptor beta chains from the same sample are listed, as sequenced in a study of blood T cell repertoires in COVID-19. The method was immunoSEQ multiplex PCR; TCRdb's version includes in-frame clones alone and lacks a portion of them. In the table there are some 170,000 clones, over 80% of which are singletons. Sequencing input: peripheral blood. These receptors were collected from a woman in her 70s with acute or convalescent COVID-19.

This rearrangement joins TRBV4-3 to TRBJ2-2; no clear D gene. With 1 base removed from V and 6 bases from J, the gap between germline ends came to 9 bases. Germline assignment: CDR1 LGHNA and CDR2 YSLEER. The CDR3 loop spans 14 amino acids. CDR3: CASSQVELAGELFF. CDR3 nucleotides: TGCGCCAGCAGCCAAGTTGAGCTCGCCGGGGAGCTGTTTTTT.

The J gene is TRBJ1-3, the V gene TRBV7-2, with no clear D. Germline V lookup: CDR1 SGHTA, CDR2 FQGNSA. The CDR3 runs 15 residues. Trimming left V 1 base short and J 1 base short, with 8 bases between. The CDR3 region has the DNA TGTGCCAGCAGCTTAGGTCCATCATCTGGAAACACCATATATTTT. This translates into CASSLGPSSGNTIYF. The full variable domain, rest sourced from reference TRBV7-2 and TRBJ1-3, is GAGVSQSPSNKVTEKGKDVELRCDPISGHTALYWYRQSLGQGLEFLIYFQGNSAPDKSGLPSDRFSAERTGGSVSTLTIQRTQQEDSAVYLCASSLGPSSGNTIYFGEGSWLTVV.

The genes are TRBV30 and TRBJ1-6, with 10 bases identical to TRBD1. The CDR3 is 18 residues long. V lost 5 bases, J lost 2 bases, and 12 bases stayed unmatched. CDR1 and CDR2 from the germline V gene are GTSNPN and SVGIG (reference sequence). The CDR3 region is CAWVPRDRGRTYNSPLHF. The CDR3 bases are TGTGCCTGGGTTCCCAGGGACAGGGGTAGGACCTATAATTCACCCCTCCACTTT.

This chain uses TRBV5-4 with TRBJ1-2; D not certain. Per the germline V gene, CDR1 is SGHNT and CDR2 is YYREEE (reference sequence). Trimming took off 3 bases at V and 6 bases at J, with 9 bases between the two ends. CDR3 length: 12 amino acids. CDR3 nucleotide sequence: TGTGCCAGCAGCTCCCGCCCTAATGGCTACACCTTC. Residues: CASSSRPNGYTF.

This clone was detected only a few times. This chain links TRBV11-2 with TRBJ1-1, with a tentative D call TRBD1 (5 bases). Per germline, CDR1 SGHAT and CDR2 FQNNGV. Trimming cost V 6 bases and J 3 bases, with 14 bases left between them. There are 14 residues in the CDR3. The CDR3 region is CASSLQGRYTEAFF. The DNA of the CDR3 is TGTGCCAGCAGTCTCCAGGGCAGGTACACTGAAGCTTTCTTT.

V gene TRBV11-2 combines with J gene TRBJ1-5; D is uncertain. Trimming cost V 1 base and J 0 bases, with 10 bases left between them. The CDR3 extends over 16 amino acids. Germline V gene sequence: CDR1 SGHAT, CDR2 FQNNGV. Here the CDR3 reads CASSLGAGNSNQPQHF. CDR3 coding DNA: TGTGCCAGCAGCTTAGGAGCGGGTAATAGCAATCAGCCCCAGCATTTT.

The genes are TRBV2 and TRBJ2-3; 10 positions match TRBD2. The CDR3 is made up of 16 amino acids. J was trimmed by 2 bases and V by 3 bases; bases with no gene match: 5. From germline, CDR1 is SNHLY and CDR2 FYNNEI. The CDR3 here is CASSDLAGAYTDTQYF. As DNA, the CDR3 is TGTGCCAGCAGTGACCTAGCGGGGGCCTACACAGATACGCAGTATTTT.

J is TRBJ1-5 and V is TRBV27, with 10 bases fitting TRBD1. Germline values: CDR1 MNHEY, CDR2 SMNVEV (reference sequence). The CDR3 totals 17 residues. J gave up 1 base and V 9 bases, and 12 bases lay outside the gene matches. For the CDR3, the DNA is TGTGCCAGTAAACCCGGGACAGGGGTAATGAGCAATCAGCCCCAGCATTTT. It is translated as CASKPGTGVMSNQPQHF.

V is TRBV6-5 and J is TRBJ1-2, with 11 bases aligning to TRBD1. CDR3 length: 16 residues. Germline V gene lookup returns CDR1 MNHEY and CDR2 SVGAGI. V was clipped by 4 bases and J by 3 bases; unmatched bases: 7. The CDR3 DNA reads TGTGCCAGCAGTTCCAGGGACAGGGGGTATTACTATGGCTACACCTTC. It translates to CASSSRDRGYYYGYTF.

The chain joins TRBV10-3 to TRBJ1-1; D remains ambiguous. Germline assignment: CDR1 ENHRY and CDR2 SYGVKD. The CDR3 is 15 amino acids. V lost 3 bases to trimming and J lost 6 bases, with 17 bases between them. This CDR3 is CAISDPGLHEAEAFF. CDR3 bases: TGTGCCATCAGTGACCCCGGGTTACACGAGGCTGAAGCTTTCTTT.

This chain connects TRBV3-1 (or the pseudogene TRBV3-2) to TRBJ2-1; 10 bases agree with TRBD2. V dropped 6 bases and J dropped 2; count of bases not matched to a gene: 4. The germline V gene encodes CDR1 LGHDT and CDR2 YNNKEL (reference sequence). CDR3 length equals 15 residues. DNA for the CDR3: TGTGCCAGCAGGCGGACTAGCGGAGCCTACAATGAGCAGTTCTTC. Translation gives CASRRTSGAYNEQFF.

This chain's CDR3 is CASSWTGEIADTQYF. DNA for the CDR3: TGTGCCAGCAGCTGGACAGGGGAGATCGCAGATACGCAGTATTTT. This chain connects TRBV7-9 to TRBJ2-3, with 9 bases lining up with TRBD1. Germline CDR1 and CDR2: SEHNR and FQNEAQ (reference sequence). The CDR3 contains 15 residues. The trim removed 4 bases at V and 4 bases at J, leaving 6 bases unmatched.

Here the CDR3 reads CASKAGQGNQPQHF. The CDR3 nucleotides are TGTGCCAGCAAGGCGGGGCAGGGCAATCAGCCCCAGCATTTT. The chain uses TRBV6-6 and TRBJ1-5; D might be TRBD1 (5 bases). Germline V gives CDR1 MNHNY, CDR2 SVGAGI (reference sequence). V was pared by 7 bases and J by 2 bases, with 12 bases between. The CDR3 is 14 amino acids.

This clone has a single count. The CDR3 DNA reads as TGTGCCAGCAGCGAGGGGAATAGGGCTTCACCCCTCCACTTT. Protein: CASSEGNRASPLHF. The chain couples TRBV9 to TRBJ1-6; D might be TRBD1 (5 bases). The CDR3 runs 14 residues. V shed 3 bases and J shed 9 bases, with 13 bases lying between them. The germline V gene encodes CDR1 SGDLS and CDR2 YYNGEE. The full variable domain, rest sourced from reference TRBV9 and TRBJ1-6, is DSGVTQTPKHLITATGQRVTLRCSPRSGDLSVYWYQQSLDQGLQFLIQYYNGEERAKGNILERFSAQQFPDLHSELNLSSLELGDSALYFCASSEGNRASPLHFGNGTRLTVT.

This chain connects TRBV12-5 to TRBJ1-1; the match to TRBD1 covers 7 bases. The CDR3 length is 13 residues. Per germline, CDR1 LGHNT and CDR2 FRNRAP. V trimming: 7 bases; J trimming: 5 bases; junction bases outside the gene matches: 7. The CDR3 DNA sequence: TGTGCTAGTGTCCTTACAGGGGATACTGAAGCTTTCTTT. Residues: CASVLTGDTEAFF.

This clone has only one observation. The chain links TRBV11-3 to TRBJ1-2; tentatively, D is TRBD1 (6 bases). The CDR3 is 15 residues long. In germline, CDR1 is SGHNT, CDR2 YENEEA. The V gene lost 5 bases and the J gene lost 5 bases, with 18 bases spanning the gap. The CDR3 bases are TGTGCCAGCAGCCTTGACGAACAGGGTCGGTATGGCTACACCTTC. This codes for CASSLDEQGRYGYTF.

The chain uses TRBV7-9 and TRBJ2-1, with TRBD2 matching over 15 bases. Germline loops: CDR1 SEHNR, CDR2 FQNEAQ (reference sequence). With V trimmed by 5 bases and J by 8 bases, 4 bases remained unmatched. This CDR3 is 15 amino acids long. The CDR3 is CASSPGLAGGYEQFF. Written as DNA, the CDR3 is TGTGCCAGCAGCCCGGGACTAGCGGGAGGTTATGAGCAGTTCTTC.

The chain recombines TRBV7-3 with TRBJ2-1; D is possibly TRBD2 (6 bases). Germline V gene lookup returns CDR1 SGHTA and CDR2 FQGTGA. The CDR3 loop spans 15 amino acids. Trimming took 5 bases from V and 7 from J, leaving 18 bases between them. This chain's CDR3 is CASSETRSLANEQFF. CDR3 nucleotide sequence: TGTGCCAGCAGCGAGACACGATCACTAGCAAATGAGCAGTTCTTC.

V usage is TRBV19 and J usage is TRBJ1-2, with D maybe TRBD1 (6 bases). V lost 4 bases and J lost 5, with 11 bases in between. CDR3 size: 13 residues. Germline CDR1 reads LNHDA; CDR2 reads SQIVND (reference sequence). The CDR3 DNA reads TGTGCCAGTAGTAGGGGACAAAGATATGGCTACACCTTC. It encodes CASSRGQRYGYTF.

CDR3 DNA: TGCGCCAGCAGCTTTACACCGGGACAGGGTGGGAATGAGCAGTTCTTC. Its protein is CASSFTPGQGGNEQFF. The chain couples TRBV5-1 to TRBJ2-1; 9 nucleotides align to TRBD1. Germline CDR1 SGHRS, CDR2 YFSETQ. This CDR3 is 16 amino acids long. J was trimmed by 7 bases and V by 2 bases; bases with no gene match: 10.